This TCR beta chain was identified in a study of beta chain features in type 1 diabetes. Study-level findings and limits: TCRB CDR3s from Type 1 diabetes patients were moderately but significantly shorter in all four CD4+ subsets.

Expressed TCRB transcripts were sequenced because the isolated RNA had all been reverse transcribed beforehand. The method was immunoSEQ multiplex PCR; TCRdb's version includes in-frame clones alone and lacks a portion of them. The sample yields 240,000 or so clones, around 21% seen once. This clone was observed a handful of times. The antigen remains undetermined. This sequence originates from a middle-aged woman with type 1 diabetes. The specimen sequenced was naive CD4+ T cells from blood.

CDR3 sequence reads: CAGPQSYEQYF. The CDR3 DNA follows: TGTGCCGGCCCCCAAAGCTACGAGCAGTACTTC. The chain couples TRBV19 to TRBJ2-7; no firm D call. Looked up from germline, CDR1 is LNHDA and CDR2 is SQIVND (reference sequence). Trimming removed 11 bases at V and 3 bases at J, with 11 bases between. The CDR3 loop spans 11 amino acids.